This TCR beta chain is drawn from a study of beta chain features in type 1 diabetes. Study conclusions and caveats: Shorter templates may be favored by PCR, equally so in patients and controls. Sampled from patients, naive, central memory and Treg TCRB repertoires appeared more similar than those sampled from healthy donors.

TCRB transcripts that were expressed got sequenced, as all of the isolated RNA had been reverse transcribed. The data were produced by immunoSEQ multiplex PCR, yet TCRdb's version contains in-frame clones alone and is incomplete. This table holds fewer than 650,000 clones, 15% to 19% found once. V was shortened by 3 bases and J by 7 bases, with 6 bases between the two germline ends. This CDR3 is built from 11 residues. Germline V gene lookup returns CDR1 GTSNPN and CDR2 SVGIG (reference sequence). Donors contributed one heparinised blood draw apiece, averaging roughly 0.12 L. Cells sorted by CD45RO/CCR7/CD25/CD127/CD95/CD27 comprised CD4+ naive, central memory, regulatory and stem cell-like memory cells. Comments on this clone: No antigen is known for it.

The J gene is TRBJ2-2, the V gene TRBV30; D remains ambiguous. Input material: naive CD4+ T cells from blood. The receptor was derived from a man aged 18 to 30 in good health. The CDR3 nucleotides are TGTGCCTGGAGGCTAGGCGGGGAGCTGTTTTTT. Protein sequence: CAWRLGGELFF. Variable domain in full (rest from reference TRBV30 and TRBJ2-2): SQTIHQWPATLVQPVGSPLSLECTVEGTSNPNLYWYRQAAGRGLQLLFYSVGIGQISSEVPQNLSASRPQDRQFILSSKKLLLSDSGFYLCAWRLGGELFFGEGSRLTVL.